These T cell receptor beta chains were read from a single sample in a study of blood T cell repertoires in COVID-19. The table came from immunoSEQ multiplex PCR; TCRdb's copy has only in-frame clones and leaves some out. In the table there are around 250,000 clones, around nine tenths of which are singletons. The sample comprised PBMCs or T cells enriched from blood (not recorded which). The source is a woman between 35 and 50 years old who had been exposed to COVID-19. The CDR3 runs from the conserved cysteine through the conserved F or W. Each record gives: clone size, J gene, D gene, V gene, CDR3 DNA, CDR3 protein. A D gene is named only where the DNA matches it firmly. Clone size is given for some rows only: seen once, a few or many times, or a class if the clone is expanded.

size: -; J: TRBJ1-4; D: -; V: TRBV13; DNA: TGTGCCAGCAGCCGCGGCCGGGTAGATAATGAAAAACTGTTTTTT; CDR3: CASSRGRVDNEKLFF
size: -; J: TRBJ1-2; D: TRBD1; V: TRBV5-1; DNA: TGTGCCAGCAGCTTGGAGCAGGGGGACTATGGCTACACCTTC; CDR3: CASSLEQGDYGYTF
size: -; J: TRBJ2-1; D: -; V: TRBV6-4; DNA: TGTGCCAGCAGTGTCTTTTCAGGCGATGAGCAGTTCTTC; CDR3: CASSVFSGDEQFF
size: -; J: TRBJ2-5; D: TRBD1; V: TRBV7-2; DNA: TGTGCCAGCAGCACCTGGGACAGCAGGGAGACCCAGTACTTC; CDR3: CASSTWDSRETQYF
size: -; J: TRBJ1-4; D: TRBD1; V: TRBV4-1; DNA: TGCGCCACCGGACAGGGCTTACGGACTAATGAAAAACTGTTTTTT; CDR3: CATGQGLRTNEKLFF
size: -; J: TRBJ1-5; D: TRBD1; V: TRBV19; DNA: TGTGCCAGTAGTACCGAGGCGGGCAGGGGGCAATATAGCAATCAGCCCCAGCATTTT; CDR3: CASSTEAGRGQYSNQPQHF
size: -; J: TRBJ1-2; D: -; V: TRBV28; DNA: TGTGCCAGCAGTGAACAGACAGCCCAGAGTGTTTATGGCTACACCTTC; CDR3: CASSEQTAQSVYGYTF
size: few; J: TRBJ1-1; D: -; V: TRBV3-1/TRBV3-2; DNA: TGTGCCAGCAGCACGCAGGGGAGCAACCCTGAAGCTTTCTTT; CDR3: CASSTQGSNPEAFF
size: -; J: TRBJ2-2; D: TRBD2; V: TRBV5-1; DNA: TGCGCCAGCAGCCCTAGCGGGGGGGCTACCGGGGAGCTGTTTTTT; CDR3: CASSPSGGATGELFF
size: -; J: TRBJ1-4; D: TRBD1; V: TRBV18; DNA: TGTGCCAGCTCACTACGGGGACAGGATGAAAAACTGTTTTTT; CDR3: CASSLRGQDEKLFF
size: few; J: TRBJ1-5; D: -; V: TRBV27; DNA: TGTGCCAGCAGTCTAGGTACAGGCAATAGCAATCAGCCCCAGCATTTT; CDR3: CASSLGTGNSNQPQHF
size: once; J: TRBJ2-1; D: -; V: TRBV28; DNA: TGTGCCAGCAGATCCAAACAGGGTAGAGAGCAGTTCTTC; CDR3: CASRSKQGREQFF
size: -; J: TRBJ1-3; D: TRBD1; V: TRBV27; DNA: TGTGCCAGCAGAGGCACAGGGGTCGGTGAAAACACCATATATTTT; CDR3: CASRGTGVGENTIYF
size: -; J: TRBJ2-3; D: TRBD2; V: TRBV6-4; DNA: TGTGCCAGCAGTCCTAGCGGCAGAGATACGCAGTATTTT; CDR3: CASSPSGRDTQYF
size: -; J: TRBJ2-2; D: TRBD2; V: TRBV25-1; DNA: TGTGCCAGCAGTGATCTAGCGGGAGAAACCGGGGAGCTGTTTTTT; CDR3: CASSDLAGETGELFF
size: -; J: TRBJ1-5; D: -; V: TRBV24-1; DNA: TGTGCCACCAGTGACCAAGCAGGGATCAAGCCCCAGCATTTT; CDR3: CATSDQAGIKPQHF
size: -; J: TRBJ1-2; D: TRBD1; V: TRBV16; DNA: TGTGCCAGCAGCCAGGATGGGACAGGAGGCGGCTACACCTTC; CDR3: CASSQDGTGGGYTF
size: -; J: TRBJ2-7; D: -; V: TRBV24-1; DNA: TGTGCCACCAGTGCGCGCGGCGAGCAGTACTTC; CDR3: CATSARGEQYF
size: -; J: TRBJ1-3; D: -; V: TRBV4-2; DNA: TGTGCCAGCAGCCAAGATCGGCCAGGGCAAAGAGGAAACACCATATATTTT; CDR3: CASSQDRPGQRGNTIYF
size: few; J: TRBJ1-3; D: -; V: TRBV5-1; DNA: TGCGCCAGCAGACCGGGACAACCGAGCTCTGGAAACACCATATATTTT; CDR3: CASRPGQPSSGNTIYF
size: -; J: TRBJ1-2; D: -; V: TRBV6-6; DNA: TGTGCCAGCAGTTACGGTTGGCTGAAGATGGATGGCTACACCTTC; CDR3: CASSYGWLKMDGYTF
size: -; J: TRBJ2-2; D: TRBD2; V: TRBV4-3; DNA: TGCGCCAGCAGCCAAGCACTTAACCTGGGACTAGCGGGAGTAGCCGGGGAGCTGTTTTTT; CDR3: CASSQALNLGLAGVAGELFF
size: once; J: TRBJ2-1; D: -; V: TRBV5-1; DNA: TGCGCCAGCAGCCCGGAGGGGAGCTCCTACAATGAGCAGTTCTTC; CDR3: CASSPEGSSYNEQFF
size: -; J: TRBJ1-2; D: -; V: TRBV6-5; DNA: TGTGCCAGCAGTTCCAGCGCGGTAAACTATGGCTACACCTTC; CDR3: CASSSSAVNYGYTF
size: -; J: TRBJ1-4; D: -; V: TRBV5-1; DNA: TGTGCCAGCAGCCCTTCTCCCGGGAGTTGGGAAAAACTGTTTTTT; CDR3: CASSPSPGSWEKLFF
size: -; J: TRBJ2-3; D: -; V: TRBV9; DNA: TGTGCCAGCAGCGTGGGGAGGGATACGCAGTATTTT; CDR3: CASSVGRDTQYF
size: -; J: TRBJ1-1; D: -; V: TRBV29-1; DNA: TGCAGCGTCGGGAACACTGAAGCTTTCTTT; CDR3: CSVGNTEAFF
size: -; J: TRBJ2-1; D: TRBD2; V: TRBV7-8; DNA: TGTGCCAGCAGCTATCGGGGAAGGAGGGAGACTAGCCTCTACAATGAGCAGTTCTTC; CDR3: CASSYRGRRETSLYNEQFF
size: -; J: TRBJ1-2; D: TRBD1; V: TRBV5-5; DNA: TGTGCCAGCAGCCCGAAAGGACAGGCCCTTGATATCTATGGCTACACCTTC; CDR3: CASSPKGQALDIYGYTF
size: -; J: TRBJ1-1; D: -; V: TRBV15; DNA: TGTGCCACCAGCCCCAGAGGGTCGGACGCAGCTTTCTTT; CDR3: CATSPRGSDAAFF
size: few; J: TRBJ1-6; D: -; V: TRBV19; DNA: TGTGCCAGTAGTATGGGGGGACCCAATTCACCCCTCCACTTT; CDR3: CASSMGGPNSPLHF
size: -; J: TRBJ1-3; D: -; V: TRBV18; DNA: TGTGCCAGCTCACCACCGGACACCGGAAAGGCTGGAAACACCATATATTTT; CDR3: CASSPPDTGKAGNTIYF
size: -; J: TRBJ1-1; D: TRBD1; V: TRBV4-1; DNA: TGCGCCAGCAGCCACCCCGGTACTGGACAGGGGGACACTGAAGCTTTCTTT; CDR3: CASSHPGTGQGDTEAFF
size: -; J: TRBJ1-1; D: TRBD1; V: TRBV28; DNA: TGTGCCAGCAGTTTGGGGACAGGGTGGCTGAACACTGAAGCTTTCTTT; CDR3: CASSLGTGWLNTEAFF
size: -; J: TRBJ1-4; D: -; V: TRBV30; DNA: TGTGCCTGGAGAAATCCCCCGGGACACCTTGCAACTAATGAAAAACTGTTTTTT; CDR3: CAWRNPPGHLATNEKLFF
size: -; J: TRBJ1-5; D: TRBD1; V: TRBV5-1; DNA: TGCGCCAGCAGCTTCCGGACAGGGTTGGGGACCCATCAGCCCCAGCATTTT; CDR3: CASSFRTGLGTHQPQHF